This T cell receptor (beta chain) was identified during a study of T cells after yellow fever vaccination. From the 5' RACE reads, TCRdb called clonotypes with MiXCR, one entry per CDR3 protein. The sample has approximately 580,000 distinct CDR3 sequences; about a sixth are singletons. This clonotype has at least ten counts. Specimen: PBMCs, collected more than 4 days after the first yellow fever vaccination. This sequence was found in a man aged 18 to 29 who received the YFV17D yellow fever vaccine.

This chain's CDR3 is CASSLFQGADTQYF. Written as DNA, the CDR3 is TGTGCCAGCAGCTTATTTCAGGGCGCAGATACGCAGTATTTT. The chain combines TRBV7-7 with TRBJ2-3; D may be TRBD1 (5 bases). V shed 2 bases and J shed 4 bases, with 10 bases lying between them. Germline CDR1 SSHAT, CDR2 FNYEAQ (reference sequence). The CDR3 totals 14 residues.